Each of the 9 T cell receptor beta chains below was sequenced from the same sample in a study of blood T cell repertoires in COVID-19. Measured with immunoSEQ multiplex PCR; TCRdb has only the in-frame clones, and not every one. The sample holds roughly 71,000 clones, roughly 83% seen once. Sequenced: peripheral blood. The receptor source for this set is a woman older than 75 with acute or convalescent COVID-19.

As DNA, the CDR3 is TGTGCCAGTAGGACACCCCCCGGGACTAGCGGCCTCGACGATCACAATGAGCAGTTCTTC. Amino acid sequence: CASRTPPGTSGLDDHNEQFF. The chain employs TRBV19 and TRBJ2-1; TRBD2 aligns across 11 bases. Germline CDR1 LNHDA, CDR2 SQIVND (reference sequence). The CDR3 loop spans 20 amino acids. V was pared by 6 bases and J by 5 bases, with 21 bases of the junction left unmatched.

The J gene is TRBJ2-1, the V gene TRBV7-8; D is perhaps TRBD2 (7 bases). The V end was cut by 7 bases, the J end by 9 bases, with 22 bases between. The CDR3 length is 15 residues. The germline V gene has CDR1 SGHVS and CDR2 FQNEAQ. This chain's CDR3 is CASTPRGGASVEQFF. CDR3 in DNA: TGTGCCAGCACGCCTAGGGGGGGGGCCTCGGTTGAGCAGTTCTTC.

The V gene is TRBV5-6, the J gene TRBJ1-1, with a tentative D call TRBD1 (5 bases). This CDR3 is 13 amino acids long. The V gene's germline CDR1 is SGHDT and CDR2 YYEEEE. V lost 6 bases to trimming and J lost 9 bases, with 18 bases between them. The CDR3, as DNA: TGTGCCAGCAACTTTGCCCGGACGGACAAAGCTTTCTTT. Translating gives CASNFARTDKAFF. Full variable domain (rest looked up from reference TRBV5-6 and TRBJ1-1): DAGVTQSPTHLIKTRGQQVTLRCSPKSGHDTVSWYQQALGQGPQFIFQYYEEEERQRGNFPDRFSGHQFPNYSSELNVNALLLGDSALYLCASNFARTDKAFFGQGTRLTVV.

This chain connects TRBV11-2 to TRBJ2-5, with unresolved D. This CDR3 region has 14 residues. Germline loops: CDR1 SGHAT, CDR2 FQNNGV. V lost 4 bases and J lost 7, with 16 bases in between. This CDR3 reads CASSSLQGGATQYF. DNA for the CDR3: TGTGCCAGCAGCTCGTTACAAGGCGGTGCGACCCAGTACTTC.

The CDR3 DNA reads TGTGCCAGCAGTTTAGGACTAGCGGGCCTATCCTACGAGCAGTACTTC. Encoded protein: CASSLGLAGLSYEQYF. The chain couples TRBV6-5 to TRBJ2-7; TRBD2 matches 11 bases. V gave up 4 bases and J gave up 1 base; unmatched junction bases: 6. The CDR3 spans 16 residues. CDR1 and CDR2 (germline): MNHEY, SVGAGI.

V is TRBV2 and J is TRBJ1-5; 10 bases match TRBD1. Germline assignment: CDR1 SNHLY and CDR2 FYNNEI. The CDR3 is 14 amino acids. V was clipped by 6 bases and J by 2 bases; unmatched bases: 1. For the CDR3, the DNA is TGTGCCAGCAGCGGGACAGGGGGCAATCAGCCCCAGCATTTT. It specifies CASSGTGGNQPQHF.

V and J are TRBV16 and TRBJ1-4, with unresolved D. CDR3 length equals 15 residues. V gave up 4 bases and J gave up 0 bases, with 9 bases separating them. Germline assignment: CDR1 KGHSY and CDR2 FQNENV. The CDR3 region is CASSPPGSTNEKLFF. DNA for the CDR3: TGTGCCAGCAGCCCCCCGGGGTCAACTAATGAAAAACTGTTTTTT. Full variable domain (rest looked up from reference TRBV16 and TRBJ1-4): GEEVAQTPKHLVRGEGQKAKLYCAPIKGHSYVFWYQQVLKNEFKFLISFQNENVFDETGMPKERFSAKCLPNSPCSLEIQATKLEDSAVYFCASSPPGSTNEKLFFGSGTQLSVL.

The chain recombines TRBV5-6 with TRBJ1-1, with a weak D call TRBD1 (6 bases). Germline V gene sequence: CDR1 SGHDT, CDR2 YYEEEE. CDR3 length equals 15 residues. The V and J ends lost 10 bases and 2 bases respectively, with 21 bases between them. The CDR3 spells CAGGDSGTSNTEAFF. The CDR3, as DNA: TGTGCCGGGGGGGACTCCGGGACATCTAACACTGAAGCTTTCTTT.

The gene calls are TRBV19 and TRBJ2-3, with TRBD2 matching over 11 bases. The CDR3 is made up of 15 amino acids. In germline, CDR1 is LNHDA, CDR2 SQIVND (reference sequence). V gave up 3 bases and J gave up 4 bases; unmatched junction bases: 3. The CDR3 protein is CASSMLAGGSDTQYF. The CDR3 coding sequence is TGTGCCAGTAGTATGCTAGCGGGAGGTTCAGATACGCAGTATTTT. Using reference TRBV19 and TRBJ2-3 for the parts outside the CDR3, the full variable domain is DGGITQSPKYLFRKEGQNVTLSCEQNLNHDAMYWYRQDPGQGLRLIYYSQIVNDFQKGDIAEGYSVSREKKESFPLTVTSAQKNPTAFYLCASSMLAGGSDTQYFGPGTRLTVL.